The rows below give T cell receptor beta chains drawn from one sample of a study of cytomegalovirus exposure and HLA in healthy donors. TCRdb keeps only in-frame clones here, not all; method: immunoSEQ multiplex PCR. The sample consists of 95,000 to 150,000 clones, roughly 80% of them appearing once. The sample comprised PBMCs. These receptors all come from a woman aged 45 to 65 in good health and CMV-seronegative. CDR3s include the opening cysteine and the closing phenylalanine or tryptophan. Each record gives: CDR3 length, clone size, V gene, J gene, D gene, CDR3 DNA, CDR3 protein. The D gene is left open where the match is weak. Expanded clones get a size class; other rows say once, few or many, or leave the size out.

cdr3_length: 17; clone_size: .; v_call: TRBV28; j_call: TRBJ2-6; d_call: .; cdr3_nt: TGTGCCAGCAGCCTTACAAAGTGGGGGGCTGGGGCCAACGTCCTGACTTTC; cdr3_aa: CASSLTKWGAGANVLTF
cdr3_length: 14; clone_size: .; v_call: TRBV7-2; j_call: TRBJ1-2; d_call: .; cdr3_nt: TGTGCCAGCAGTCTTGGACAGACCGTAACGGGCTACACCTTC; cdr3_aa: CASSLGQTVTGYTF
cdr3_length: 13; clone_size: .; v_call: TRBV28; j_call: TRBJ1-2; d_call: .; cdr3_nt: TGTGCCAGCAGTTTAGCCGGGAACTATGGCTACACCTTC; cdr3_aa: CASSLAGNYGYTF
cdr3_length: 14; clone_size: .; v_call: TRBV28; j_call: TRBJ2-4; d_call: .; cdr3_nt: TGTGCCAGCACCTTGGCAGGGGCCGAAAACATTCAGTACTTC; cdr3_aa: CASTLAGAENIQYF
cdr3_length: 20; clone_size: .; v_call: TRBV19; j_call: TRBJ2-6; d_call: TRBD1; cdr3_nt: TGTGCCAGTAGTACCGGGACAGTCGGGCTAATAGGTGCTGGGGCCAACGTCCTGACTTTC; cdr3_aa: CASSTGTVGLIGAGANVLTF
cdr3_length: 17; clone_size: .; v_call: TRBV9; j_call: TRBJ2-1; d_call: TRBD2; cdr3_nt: TGTGCCAGCAGGTCCCCGTACTCGGGCGGGAGGGGTCCTGAGCAGTTCTTC; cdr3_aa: CASRSPYSGGRGPEQFF
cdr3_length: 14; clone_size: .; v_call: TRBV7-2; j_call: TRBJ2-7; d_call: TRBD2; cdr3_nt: TGTGCCAGCGGACTAGCGGGGGTTTCCTACGAGCAGTACTTC; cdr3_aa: CASGLAGVSYEQYF
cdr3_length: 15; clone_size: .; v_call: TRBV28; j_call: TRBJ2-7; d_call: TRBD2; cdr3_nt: TGTGCCAGCAGACGGGGGGACGGGAGCAACTACGAGCAGTACTTC; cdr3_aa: CASRRGDGSNYEQYF
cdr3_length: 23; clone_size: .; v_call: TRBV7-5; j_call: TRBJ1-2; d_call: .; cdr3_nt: TGTGCCAGAAGCTTAGCCGAAAAGGGACAGGGAAAGCCCCCAGCGGAGTCTAACTATGGCTACACCTTC; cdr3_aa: CARSLAEKGQGKPPAESNYGYTF
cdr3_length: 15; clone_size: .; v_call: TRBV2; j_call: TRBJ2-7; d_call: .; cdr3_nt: TGTGCCAGCAGTGAAAAGGCAGGGTGGTCCTACGAGCAGTACTTC; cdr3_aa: CASSEKAGWSYEQYF
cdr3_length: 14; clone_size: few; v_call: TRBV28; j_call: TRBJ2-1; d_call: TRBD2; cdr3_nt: TGTGCCAGCAGGGGGGCGGGAGGTCACAATGAGCAGTTCTTC; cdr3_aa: CASRGAGGHNEQFF
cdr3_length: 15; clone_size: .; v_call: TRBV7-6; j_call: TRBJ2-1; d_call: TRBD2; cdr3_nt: TGTGCCAGCAGCTTAGTAGCGGGAGTCGGCGCTGAGCAGTTCTTC; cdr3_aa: CASSLVAGVGAEQFF
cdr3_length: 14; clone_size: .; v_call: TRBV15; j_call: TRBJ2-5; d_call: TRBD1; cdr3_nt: TGTGCCACCAGCGGGGACAGGTACCAAGAGACCCAGTACTTC; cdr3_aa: CATSGDRYQETQYF
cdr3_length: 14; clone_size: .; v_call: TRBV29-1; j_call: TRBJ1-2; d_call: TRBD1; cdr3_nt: TGCAGCGTTGTGGGCAGGGGGCGAAACTATGGCTACACCTTC; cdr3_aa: CSVVGRGRNYGYTF